The 23 T cell receptor beta chains listed next were all sequenced from one sample in a study of a mutant IDH1 vaccine in newly diagnosed glioma. Noted time point: week 5, during vaccination. Vaccination comprised doses that each held 300 ug of mutant IDH1 20-mer peptide, plus topical imiquimod. No antigen is known for these receptors. Measured with immunoSEQ multiplex PCR; TCRdb has only the in-frame clones, and not every one. The table lists fewer than 40,000 clones, 45% to 70% of them singletons. The specimen comprised PBMCs, sampled from a glioma patient whose treatment included an IDH1 peptide vaccine. The receptors stem from a woman between 18 and 29 years old with glioma.

CDR3 coding DNA: TGTGCCAGCTCACCCCCGGCGGCCAAAAACATTCAGTACTTC. This gives the protein CASSPPAAKNIQYF. V gene TRBV18 combines with J gene TRBJ2-4, with unresolved D. Per the germline V gene, CDR1 is KGHSH and CDR2 is LQKENI. V shed 3 bases and J shed 1 base, with 7 bases lying between them. This CDR3 is built from 14 residues.

The J gene is TRBJ1-3, the V gene TRBV4-3; D is ambiguous. V was clipped by 0 bases and J by 0 bases, with 9 bases between them. Germline V CDR1 and CDR2: LGHNA, YSLEER. This CDR3 has 16 residues. The CDR3 DNA sequence: TGCGCCAGCAGCCAAGATCTGGGTTACTCTGGAAACACCATATATTTT. Translated: CASSQDLGYSGNTIYF.

This chain joins TRBV7-9 and TRBJ2-7; 10 positions match TRBD1. Trimming at V came to 5 bases and at J to 5 bases, leaving 9 bases not matched to a gene. Looked up from germline, CDR1 is SEHNR and CDR2 is FQNEAQ (reference sequence). The CDR3 spans 15 residues. This CDR3 is CASSAWTGGVNEQYF. The CDR3 DNA is TGTGCCAGCAGCGCCTGGACAGGGGGAGTTAACGAGCAGTACTTC.

The rearrangement uses TRBV29-1 and TRBJ2-2; the D is unclear. V was shortened by 4 bases and J by 5 bases, with 5 bases between the two germline ends. The CDR3 has 11 amino acids. Looked up from germline, CDR1 is SQVTM and CDR2 is ANQGSEA. In DNA, the CDR3 is TGCAGCGTTGTGGGGACCGGGGAGCTGTTTTTT. Protein product: CSVVGTGELFF.

The V call is TRBV18, the J call TRBJ2-5; no clear D gene. CDR3 length: 13 residues. V lost 4 bases, J lost 5 bases, and 11 bases lay in between. Per the germline V gene, CDR1 is KGHSH and CDR2 is LQKENI. CDR3 nucleotide sequence: TGTGCCAGCTCACGGTCGAGGTGGGAGACCCAGTACTTC. It encodes CASSRSRWETQYF.

This clone was found once. The CDR3 reads CASSSIGSGEQYF. The CDR3 coding sequence is TGTGCCAGCAGCTCTATTGGCTCGGGCGAGCAGTACTTC. The rearrangement joins TRBV7-3 to TRBJ2-7; D unresolved. This CDR3 is built from 13 residues. Germline CDR1 SGHTA, CDR2 FQGTGA. V was pared by 4 bases and J by 6 bases, with 13 bases between. Together with reference TRBV7-3 and TRBJ2-7, the CDR3 gives the full variable domain: GAGVSQTPSNKVTEKGKYVELRCDPISGHTALYWYRQSLGQGPEFLIYFQGTGAADDSGLPNDRFFAVRPEGSVSTLKIQRTERGDSAVYLCASSSIGSGEQYFGPGTRLTVT.

This rearrangement joins TRBV18 to TRBJ1-1; TRBD1 is a possible D gene (5 bases). The CDR3 has 14 amino acids. Germline V gives CDR1 KGHSH, CDR2 LQKENI. Deletions cut 3 bases from V and 5 bases from J, with 13 bases between. The CDR3 is CASSPGPGGTEAFF. The CDR3 DNA follows: TGTGCCAGCTCACCGGGCCCCGGGGGGACTGAAGCTTTCTTT.

The V and J genes are TRBV7-8 and TRBJ1-1; D unresolved. CDR3 length: 14 residues. The V and J ends lost 0 bases and 4 bases respectively, with 9 bases between them. Germline CDR1 reads SGHVS; CDR2 reads FQNEAQ. DNA for the CDR3: TGTGCCAGCAGCTTAGCGCGGAAGGTCACTGAAGCTTTCTTT. It encodes CASSLARKVTEAFF.

This clone has a single count. The chain uses TRBV6-5 and TRBJ2-5; D is unresolved. V lost 0 bases, J lost 8 bases, and 10 bases lay in between. Germline V gene sequence: CDR1 MNHEY, CDR2 SVGAGI. This CDR3 contains 13 residues. This chain's CDR3 is CASSYSTTNTQYF. In DNA, the CDR3 is TGTGCCAGCAGTTACTCGACAACGAACACCCAGTACTTC.

In this sample, this clone turned up once. V gene TRBV19 combines with J gene TRBJ2-7, with 7 bases matching TRBD1. V gave up 5 bases and J gave up 2 bases; unmatched junction bases: 9. CDR3 length: 15 amino acids. Germline V gene sequence: CDR1 LNHDA, CDR2 SQIVND (reference sequence). Here the CDR3 reads CASSFTGQPPYEQYF. Here the CDR3 DNA reads TGTGCCAGTAGTTTTACGGGACAGCCTCCCTACGAGCAGTACTTC.

A few counts support this clone. The chain links TRBV28 to TRBJ2-5; 8 bases are shared with TRBD2. With 6 bases clipped from V and 1 base from J, the junction kept 1 base outside the gene matches. Looked up from germline, CDR1 is MDHEN and CDR2 is SYDVKM. This CDR3 has 13 residues. CDR3 region: CASRLAVQETQYF. The DNA of the CDR3 is TGTGCCAGCAGACTAGCGGTCCAAGAGACCCAGTACTTC. Looking up the rest from reference TRBV28 and TRBJ2-5 gives the full variable domain: DVKVTQSSRYLVKRTGEKVFLECVQDMDHENMFWYRQDPGLGLRLIYFSYDVKMKEKGDIPEGYSVSREKKERFSLILESASTNQTSMYLCASRLAVQETQYFGPGTRLLVL.

The chain joins TRBV19 to TRBJ1-1; TRBD1 is a possible D gene (6 bases). V lost 2 bases and J lost 4, with 20 bases in between. Looked up from germline, CDR1 is LNHDA and CDR2 is SQIVND (reference sequence). This CDR3 is built from 17 residues. The CDR3 sequence: CASSISMSEGGVTEAFF. CDR3 bases: TGTGCCAGTAGTATAAGTATGTCAGAAGGGGGGGTCACTGAAGCTTTCTTT.

V is TRBV18 and J is TRBJ1-1; D is undetermined. This CDR3 has 15 amino acids. Germline-derived CDR1 and CDR2 are KGHSH and LQKENI. V lost 1 base to trimming and J lost 1 base, with 10 bases between them. The CDR3 loop is CASSPQRARNTEAFF. The CDR3, as DNA: TGTGCCAGCTCACCACAGCGAGCTCGGAACACTGAAGCTTTCTTT.

The genes are TRBV19 and TRBJ1-1, with D tentatively TRBD1 (5 bases). From germline, CDR1 is LNHDA and CDR2 SQIVND (reference sequence). This CDR3 region has 13 residues. V was trimmed by 4 bases and J by 4 bases, leaving 10 bases between them. CDR3 bases: TGTGCCAGTAGTAACCTGGGGGGCACTGAAGCTTTCTTT. It translates to CASSNLGGTEAFF.

The rearrangement uses TRBV6-6 and TRBJ2-1; 9 nucleotides match TRBD1. Germline lookup yields CDR1 MNHNY and CDR2 SVGAGI (reference sequence). After removal of 7 bases from V and 6 bases from J, the junction contained 4 bases not matched to a gene. The CDR3 is 13 amino acids. The CDR3 protein is CASKRQGGNEQFF. For the CDR3, the DNA is TGTGCCAGCAAAAGACAGGGGGGCAATGAGCAGTTCTTC.

This clone was recorded a few times. V gene TRBV30 combines with J gene TRBJ1-4; 9 bases match TRBD1. The CDR3 runs to 14 residues. Germline V gene data show CDR1 as GTSNPN and CDR2 as SVGIG (reference sequence). With V trimmed by 3 bases and J by 5 bases, 4 bases remained unmatched. CDR3 in amino acids: CAWSVGTGNEKLFF. CDR3 sequence (DNA): TGTGCCTGGAGCGTCGGGACAGGGAATGAAAAACTGTTTTTT.

The chain carries TRBV5-5 and TRBJ1-3; D is uncertain. The germline CDR1 and CDR2 sequences are SGHKS and YYEKEE (reference sequence). The CDR3 consists of 12 residues. Trimming shortened V by 4 bases and J by 4 bases, and 6 bases separated the two germline ends. The CDR3, as DNA: TGTGCCAGCAGCCCCTTAGGAAACACCATATATTTT. Amino acids: CASSPLGNTIYF.

The chain employs TRBV4-1 and TRBJ2-2; 13 nucleotides agree with TRBD2. Germline V lookup: CDR1 MGHRA, CDR2 YSYEKL. V lost 2 bases and J lost 4; bases outside the gene matches: 16. The CDR3 consists of 21 residues. CDR3: CASSQRISGLAGVRATGELFF. The CDR3 DNA is TGCGCCAGCAGCCAAAGGATCAGCGGACTAGCGGGAGTCCGGGCCACCGGGGAGCTGTTTTTT.

This rearrangement joins TRBV18 to TRBJ2-7; D unresolved. Germline CDR1 is KGHSH and CDR2 is LQKENI. This CDR3 has 16 amino acids. V lost 0 bases and J lost 0, with 12 bases in between. This CDR3 is CASSPPSDGLSYEQYF. In nucleotides, the CDR3 is TGTGCCAGCTCACCACCGTCTGACGGCCTCTCCTACGAGCAGTACTTC.

This clone came up once. V gene TRBV11-1 combines with J gene TRBJ2-3, with 14 bases lining up with TRBD2. The germline gives CDR1 SGHAT, CDR2 FQDESV (reference sequence). V was pared by 5 bases and J by 1 base, with 2 bases of the junction left unmatched. This CDR3 comprises 16 residues. Here the CDR3 reads CASSVGLAGGTDTQYF. The CDR3 DNA reads as TGTGCCAGCAGCGTGGGACTAGCGGGGGGCACAGATACGCAGTATTTT. The whole variable domain, remainder taken from reference TRBV11-1 and TRBJ2-3, is EAEVAQSPRYKITEKSQAVAFWCDPISGHATLYWYRQILGQGPELLVQFQDESVVDDSQLPKDRFSAERLKGVDSTLKIQPAELGDSAMYLCASSVGLAGGTDTQYFGPGTRLTVL.

This chain connects TRBV27 to TRBJ2-1, with 9 bases lining up with TRBD1. The germline V gene encodes CDR1 MNHEY and CDR2 SMNVEV (reference sequence). The CDR3 loop spans 15 amino acids. V lost 6 bases, J lost 7 bases, and 10 bases stayed unmatched. The CDR3 nucleotides read TGTGCCAGCAGACCATACCCCGACAGGGGGAATGAGCAGTTCTTC. It codes for CASRPYPDRGNEQFF.

This clone has a single count. The chain has TRBV7-9 and TRBJ2-5, with D perhaps matching TRBD1 (6 bases). With the DNA end fitting TRBJ2-7 better, the J assignment may be wrong. The CDR3 has 16 amino acids. Germline V CDR1 and CDR2: SEHNR, FQNEAQ (reference sequence). CDR3 region: CASSLDRNLLSYEQYF. CDR3 DNA: TGTGCCAGCAGCTTGGACAGAAATCTCCTCTCCTACGAGCAGTACTTC.

The chain joins TRBV6-6 to TRBJ2-3; 8 bases map to TRBD2. Germline CDR1 reads MNHNY; CDR2 reads SVGAGI (reference sequence). This CDR3 is built from 16 residues. With 6 bases clipped from V and 3 bases from J, the junction kept 11 bases outside the gene matches. The CDR3 DNA is TGTGCCAGCAGCTTCCTTGAGCGGGAGTTAACAGATACGCAGTATTTT. This gives the protein CASSFLERELTDTQYF.